This passage covers 11 T cell receptor beta chains from one sample sequenced in a study of blood T cell repertoires in COVID-19. Generated by immunoSEQ multiplex PCR, the TCRdb table keeps only in-frame clones and is missing some. The sample holds roughly 160,000 clones, about 80% seen once. Material: PBMCs or T cells enriched from blood (not recorded which). These receptors were taken from an older woman who had recovered from COVID-19.

The chain is built from TRBV5-4 and TRBJ1-1; perhaps TRBD1 as D (6 bases). Germline lookup yields CDR1 SGHNT and CDR2 YYREEE (reference sequence). V lost 0 bases and J lost 4, with 10 bases in between. CDR3 length equals 14 residues. CDR3: CASSLEGGGTEAFF. DNA for the CDR3: TGTGCCAGCAGCTTGGAAGGGGGGGGCACTGAAGCTTTCTTT.

The CDR3 is CASSLVSGTYEQYF. CDR3 sequence (DNA): TGCGCCAGCAGCTTGGTTTCAGGGACCTACGAGCAGTACTTC. The V call is TRBV5-1, the J call TRBJ2-7, with a tentative D call TRBD1 (5 bases). Germline CDR1 is SGHRS and CDR2 is YFSETQ. V was pared by 0 bases and J by 2 bases, with 9 bases between. The CDR3 sequence is 14 residues long.

V usage is TRBV5-3 and J usage is TRBJ1-6; D is uncertain. TRBV5-3 counts as an open reading frame of uncertain function. V was clipped by 4 bases and J by 11 bases, with 16 bases between them. The CDR3 contains 14 residues. The chain's CDR3 is CARSPDMDMAPLHF. As DNA, the CDR3 is TGTGCCAGAAGCCCCGACATGGATATGGCACCCCTCCACTTT.

The chain recombines TRBV7-2 with TRBJ2-5; 10 bases align to TRBD2. The trim removed 1 base at V and 4 bases at J, leaving 12 bases unmatched. This CDR3 is 18 amino acids long. CDR1 and CDR2 from the germline V gene are SGHTA and FQGNSA. The CDR3 sequence is CASSLGTFGTSDLETQYF. For the CDR3, the DNA is TGTGCCAGCAGCTTAGGGACGTTTGGGACTAGCGATTTAGAGACCCAGTACTTC.

The J gene is TRBJ1-2, the V gene TRBV10-3; weak D call: TRBD1 (5 bases). Germline V gene lookup returns CDR1 ENHRY and CDR2 SYGVKD. The CDR3 totals 15 residues. V was pared by 2 bases and J by 8 bases, with 18 bases between. This CDR3 is CAISEGSVRAGGYTF. CDR3 coding DNA: TGTGCCATCAGTGAGGGTTCGGTCAGGGCGGGGGGCTACACCTTC.

This clone has just a few counts. The chain uses TRBV21-1 and TRBJ1-1. TRBV21-1 is shown as a pseudogene. The CDR3 length is 18 residues. This chain's CDR3 is CASSKVVPDDGGKAEAFF. The CDR3 nucleotides read TGTGCCAGCAGCAAAGTGGTTCCTGACGATGGGGGGAAGGCTGAAGCTTTCTTT.

V usage is TRBV19 and J usage is TRBJ1-5; 8 nucleotides align to TRBD1. The V gene end was trimmed by 4 bases and the J gene end by 0 bases; junction bases not matched to a gene: 8. CDR1 is LNHDA and CDR2 is SQIVND in the germline V gene (reference sequence). The CDR3 contains 17 residues. CDR3 loop: CASSKQGAGYSNQPQHF. CDR3 nucleotides: TGTGCCAGTAGTAAGCAGGGGGCTGGCTATAGCAATCAGCCCCAGCATTTT.

As concerns this clone: Other DNA variants within this sample encode the same CDR3. The rearrangement joins TRBV3-1 (or the pseudogene TRBV3-2) to TRBJ2-7; TRBD1 matches 9 bases. The CDR3 has 16 residues. From germline, CDR1 is LGHDT and CDR2 YNNKEL (reference sequence). J lost 1 base, V lost 4 bases, and 8 bases had no gene match. CDR3 DNA sequence: TGTGCCAGCAGCCCCCGACCCGGGACAGGGTCCTACGAGCAGTACTTC. It is translated as CASSPRPGTGSYEQYF.

The chain recombines TRBV11-2 with TRBJ1-1; D remains ambiguous. CDR3 length: 14 residues. The V gene's germline CDR1 is SGHAT and CDR2 FQNNGV. Between the trimmed V and J ends, which lost 2 bases and 5 bases, there was a span of 12 bases. This CDR3 reads CASSLTARFTEAFF. The CDR3 region has the DNA TGTGCCAGCAGCTTAACCGCTAGGTTTACTGAAGCTTTCTTT.

The chain uses TRBV10-3 and TRBJ1-1, with 7 bases lining up with TRBD1. The CDR3 loop spans 13 amino acids. Germline V CDR1 and CDR2: ENHRY, SYGVKD. J lost 4 bases, V lost 6 bases, and 5 bases had no gene match. CDR3 nucleotide sequence: TGTGCCATCAGACCTCAGGGGGGCACTGAAGCTTTCTTT. It encodes CAIRPQGGTEAFF.

The chain has TRBV19 and TRBJ1-1; a possible D gene is TRBD1 (6 bases). Germline V gene lookup returns CDR1 LNHDA and CDR2 SQIVND (reference sequence). The CDR3 length is 12 residues. Trimming stripped 6 bases from V and 6 bases from J, with 11 bases between. CDR3 amino acids: CASRKGDAEAFF. The CDR3 DNA follows: TGTGCCAGTAGGAAGGGGGACGCTGAAGCTTTCTTT.